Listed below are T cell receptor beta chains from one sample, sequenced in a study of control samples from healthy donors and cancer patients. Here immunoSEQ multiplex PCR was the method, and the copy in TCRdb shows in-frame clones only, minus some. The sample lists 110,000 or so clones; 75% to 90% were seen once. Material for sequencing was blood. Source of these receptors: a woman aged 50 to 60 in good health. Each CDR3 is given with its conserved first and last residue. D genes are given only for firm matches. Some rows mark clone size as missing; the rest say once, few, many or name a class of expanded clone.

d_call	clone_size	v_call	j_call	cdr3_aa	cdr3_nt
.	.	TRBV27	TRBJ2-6	CASSSQIRDTDSGANVLTF	TGTGCCAGCAGTTCCCAAATCCGGGACACCGACTCTGGGGCCAACGTCCTGACTTTC
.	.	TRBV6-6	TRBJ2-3	CASSYSIADTQYF	TGTGCCAGCAGTTACTCGATAGCAGATACGCAGTATTTT
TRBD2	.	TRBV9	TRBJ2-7	CASSVRTSGIYEQYF	TGTGCCAGCAGCGTCCGGACTAGCGGGATCTACGAGCAGTACTTC
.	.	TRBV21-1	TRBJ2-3	CASSMGRRTPDTQYF	TGTGCCAGCAGCATGGGGCGTCGGACACCAGATACGCAGTATTTT
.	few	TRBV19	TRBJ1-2	CASSIDQRGIYGYTF	TGTGCCAGTAGTATAGATCAGCGAGGCATCTATGGCTACACCTTC
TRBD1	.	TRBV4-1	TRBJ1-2	CASSQPTGGDYYGYTF	TGCGCCAGCAGCCAGCCCACAGGGGGGGATTACTATGGCTACACCTTC
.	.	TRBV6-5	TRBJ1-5	CASRGGNQPQHF	TGTGCCAGCAGAGGGGGCAATCAGCCCCAGCATTTT
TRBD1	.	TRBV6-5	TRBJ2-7	CASSQPGQGINEQYF	TGTGCCAGCAGTCAGCCGGGACAGGGAATAAACGAGCAGTACTTC
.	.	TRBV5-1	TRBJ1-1	CASSRNLPGRNTEAFF	TGCGCCAGCAGTCGCAATTTACCGGGACGGAACACTGAAGCTTTCTTT
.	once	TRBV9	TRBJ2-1	CASSSYRVGGNNEQFF	TGTGCCAGCAGCTCGTACAGGGTTGGAGGGAACAATGAGCAGTTCTTC
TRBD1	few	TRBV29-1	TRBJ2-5	CSVDSGQGAYFQETQYF	TGCAGCGTTGATTCAGGACAGGGGGCATATTTCCAAGAGACCCAGTACTTC
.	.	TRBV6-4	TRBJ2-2	CASSVRPAPNTGELFF	TGTGCCAGCAGTGTCCGTCCGGCCCCGAACACCGGGGAGCTGTTTTTT
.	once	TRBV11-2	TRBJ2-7	CASSSLRGRSYEQYF	TGTGCCAGCAGCTCTTTAAGGGGTAGAAGCTACGAGCAGTACTTC
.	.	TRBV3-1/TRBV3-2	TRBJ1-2	CASSQTRTGYTF	TGTGCCAGCAGCCAAACAAGGACGGGCTACACCTTC
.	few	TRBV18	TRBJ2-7	CASSSSHEQYF	TGTGCCAGCTCATCCTCCCACGAGCAGTACTTC
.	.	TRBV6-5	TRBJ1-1	CASRSGNSLNTEAFF	TGTGCCAGCAGGTCCGGGAACAGCTTGAACACTGAAGCTTTCTTT
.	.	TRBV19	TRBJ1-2	CASNPSAPANYGYTF	TGTGCCAGTAACCCTTCCGCACCGGCTAACTATGGCTACACCTTC
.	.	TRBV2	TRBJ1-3	CASGDTNTGNTIYF	TGTGCCAGCGGGGACACTAATACTGGAAACACCATATATTTT
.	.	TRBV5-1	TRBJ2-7	CASSPRAAYEQYF	TGCGCCAGCAGCCCAAGGGCAGCCTACGAGCAGTACTTC
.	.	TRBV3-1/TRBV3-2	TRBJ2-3	CASTPSPSTDTQYF	TGTGCCAGCACCCCTTCTCCGAGCACAGATACGCAGTATTTT
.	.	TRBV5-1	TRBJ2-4	CASSLENRGGNIQYF	TGCGCCAGCAGCTTGGAAAACAGGGGGGGAAACATTCAGTACTTC
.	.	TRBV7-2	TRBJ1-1	CASSLIPRSGEAFF	TGTGCCAGCAGCTTAATCCCGCGGAGCGGGGAAGCTTTCTTT
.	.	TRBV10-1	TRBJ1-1	CASSVYEAFGRAFF	TGCGCCAGCAGTGTATACGAGGCTTTCGGGCGAGCTTTCTTT
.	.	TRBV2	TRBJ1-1	CASSEQGGTEAFF	TGTGCCAGCAGTGAACAAGGCGGCACTGAAGCTTTCTTT
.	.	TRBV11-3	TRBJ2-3	CASSFSLGGTDTQYF	TGTGCCAGCAGCTTTTCTTTGGGTGGCACAGATACGCAGTATTTT
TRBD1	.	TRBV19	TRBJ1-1	CASIPRAGGSNTEAFF	TGTGCCAGTATCCCCCGGGCAGGGGGTTCGAACACTGAAGCTTTCTTT
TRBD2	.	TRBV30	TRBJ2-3	CAGLAGGTQYF	TGTGCTGGACTAGCCGGTGGTACGCAGTATTTT
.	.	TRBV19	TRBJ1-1	CASSIVGALNTEAFF	TGTGCCAGTAGTATAGTAGGCGCCTTGAACACTGAAGCTTTCTTT
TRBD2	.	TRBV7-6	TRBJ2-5	CASSLVPTSGSLGTQYF	TGTGCCAGCAGCTTAGTCCCGACTAGCGGCTCTTTAGGGACCCAGTACTTC
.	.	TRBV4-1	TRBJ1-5	CASSRLGGNQPQHF	TGCGCCAGCAGCCGTTTAGGAGGCAATCAGCCCCAGCATTTT
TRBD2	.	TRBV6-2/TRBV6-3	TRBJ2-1	CASSLLYGTSGTYNEQFF	TGTGCCAGCAGTCTCCTTTATGGGACTAGCGGGACATACAATGAGCAGTTCTTC
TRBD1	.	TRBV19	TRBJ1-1	CASSRQGVTEAFF	TGTGCCAGTAGTCGACAGGGTGTCACTGAAGCTTTCTTT
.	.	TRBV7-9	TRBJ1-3	CASSSRTTHSGNTIYF	TGTGCCAGCAGCTCGAGAACTACACACTCTGGAAACACCATATATTTT
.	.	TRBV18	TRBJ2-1	CASSPSRREQFF	TGTGCCAGCTCACCCAGCCGCCGGGAGCAGTTCTTC
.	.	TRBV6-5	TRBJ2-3	CASSYSSGLIADTQYF	TGTGCCAGCAGTTACAGTTCGGGGTTGATTGCAGATACGCAGTATTTT
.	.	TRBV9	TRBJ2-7	CASSGTHSYEQYF	TGTGCCAGCAGCGGGACACACTCCTACGAGCAGTACTTC
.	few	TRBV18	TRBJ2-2	CASSHAPGYQSNTGELFF	TGTGCCAGCTCCCACGCCCCGGGTTACCAGTCGAACACCGGGGAGCTGTTTTTT
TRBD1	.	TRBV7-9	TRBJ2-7	CASSEDRERSYEQYF	TGTGCCAGCAGCGAGGACAGGGAGAGATCCTACGAGCAGTACTTC
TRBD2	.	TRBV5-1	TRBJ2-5	CASSLGSGGPRETQYF	TGCGCCAGCAGCTTAGGTAGCGGGGGGCCACGGGAGACCCAGTACTTC
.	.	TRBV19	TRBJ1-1	CASSIGGSWRTEAFF	TGTGCCAGTAGTATCGGGGGGAGTTGGCGCACTGAAGCTTTCTTT
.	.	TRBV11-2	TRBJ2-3	CASSLKGLQTDTQYF	TGTGCCAGCAGCCTAAAGGGTCTCCAAACAGATACGCAGTATTTT
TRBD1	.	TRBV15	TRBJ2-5	CATSRVTGGMETQYF	TGTGCCACCAGCAGGGTGACAGGGGGGATGGAGACCCAGTACTTC
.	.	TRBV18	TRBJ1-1	CASSSGGGNTEAFF	TGTGCCAGCTCTTCCGGGGGGGGGAACACTGAAGCTTTCTTT
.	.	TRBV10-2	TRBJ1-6	CASRNRDLVNSPLHF	TGCGCCAGCAGAAACAGGGATCTTGTTAATTCACCCCTCCACTTT
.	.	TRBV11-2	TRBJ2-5	CARIKTRTRVMGETQYF	TGTGCCAGGATTAAAACTAGGACGCGGGTCATGGGGGAGACCCAGTACTTC
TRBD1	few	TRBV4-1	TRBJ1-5	CASSQEYRQGQPQHF	TGCGCCAGCAGCCAAGAATACCGACAGGGTCAGCCCCAGCATTTT
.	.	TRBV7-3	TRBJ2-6	CASSPTFSTAGANVLTF	TGTGCCAGCAGCCCTACCTTCTCGACAGCAGGGGCCAACGTCCTGACTTTC
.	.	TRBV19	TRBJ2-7	CASSTQTPYEQYF	TGTGCCAGTAGTACGCAGACCCCCTACGAGCAGTACTTC
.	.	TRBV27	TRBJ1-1	CASSPVGPPEAFF	TGTGCCAGCAGCCCCGTTGGGCCCCCTGAAGCTTTCTTT